A selection of T cell receptor beta chains follows, all from one sample in a study of CD8 T cells in ankylosing spondylitis. TCRdb reprocessed the 5' RACE reads with MiXCR, giving one entry per CDR3 protein. Found here are under 300,000 distinct CDR3 sequences, about 20% of them singletons; the top ten hold less than 35%. The sequenced sample was blood, either unsorted or a sorted T cell fraction (not recorded which). Source of these receptors: a male donor with ankylosing spondylitis or in good health (not recorded which). Each CDR3 is given with its conserved first and last residue. D genes are given only for firm matches. Clone size, where shown, is once, few, many, or a class for clones that have expanded.

>TRBJ1-1|.|.|TRBV25-1
CASSPGRKEAFF
TGTGCCAGCAGCCCGGGCAGGAAGGAAGCTTTCTTT
>TRBJ1-5|.|.|TRBV7-8
CASSRVSSNQPQHF
TGTGCCAGCAGCCGGGTCAGCAGCAATCAGCCCCAGCATTTT
>TRBJ1-5|few|.|TRBV7-9
CASSLEGTPTQHF
TGTGCCAGCAGCTTAGAAGGTACGCCAACCCAGCATTTT
>TRBJ2-2|few|.|TRBV29-1
CSVEDRVEEGITGELFF
TGCAGCGTTGAAGATCGGGTCGAGGAGGGGATCACCGGGGAGCTGTTTTTT
>TRBJ1-1|few|.|TRBV12-3/TRBV12-4
CASSFFRVRMNTEAFF
TGTGCCAGCAGTTTTTTTAGGGTACGGATGAACACTGAAGCTTTCTTT
>TRBJ2-7|.|.|TRBV6-5
CASSYAVGEPYEQYF
TGTGCCAGCAGTTACGCAGTGGGGGAACCCTACGAGCAGTACTTC
>TRBJ1-2|few|TRBD1|TRBV7-9
CASSGRDSYGYTF
TGTGCCAGCAGCGGACGGGACAGCTATGGCTACACCTTC
>TRBJ2-7|few|.|TRBV4-3
CASSQNGEDSSYEQYF
TGCGCCAGCAGCCAAAATGGGGAGGACAGCTCCTACGAGCAGTACTTC
>TRBJ2-7|many|TRBD1|TRBV27
CASSPNRGPTYEQYF
TGTGCCAGCAGTCCTAACAGGGGACCCACCTACGAGCAGTACTTC
>TRBJ2-2|.|TRBD2|TRBV4-1
CASSQDLAGGNTGELFF
TGCGCCAGCAGCCAAGATCTAGCGGGAGGGAACACCGGGGAGCTGTTTTTT
>TRBJ2-3|many|.|TRBV7-2
CASSFAGFSTDTQYF
TGTGCCAGCAGCTTCGCAGGCTTTAGCACAGATACGCAGTATTTT
>TRBJ2-7|few|.|TRBV12-3/TRBV12-4
CASSPLAYEQYF
TGTGCCAGCAGCCCGCTAGCCTACGAGCAGTACTTC
>TRBJ2-1|.|.|TRBV20-1
CSASMGVASYNEQFF
TGCAGTGCTAGCATGGGGGTAGCCTCCTACAATGAGCAGTTCTTC
>TRBJ2-7|few|.|TRBV6-6
CASSPEGWWEQYF
TGTGCCAGCAGCCCAGAGGGATGGTGGGAGCAGTACTTC
>TRBJ2-1|.|TRBD2|TRBV20-1
CSARRPSGTHEQFF
TGCAGTGCCAGAAGGCCTAGCGGGACACATGAGCAGTTCTTC
>TRBJ2-3|few|TRBD1|TRBV29-1
CSVEGGDRHADTQYF
TGCAGCGTTGAAGGGGGGGACAGGCACGCAGATACGCAGTATTTT
>TRBJ2-7|many|TRBD2|TRBV6-2/TRBV6-3
CASSILGTSGSYYEQYF
TGTGCCAGCAGTATTCTCGGGACTAGCGGGAGTTATTACGAGCAGTACTTC
>TRBJ2-1|many|TRBD2|TRBV2
CASSEGLAPYNEQFF
TGTGCCAGCAGTGAAGGACTAGCTCCTTACAATGAGCAGTTCTTC
>TRBJ2-7|few|TRBD2|TRBV29-1
CSVRLAGTYEQYF
TGCAGCGTTAGACTAGCGGGAACCTACGAGCAGTACTTC
>TRBJ2-2|many|.|TRBV4-2
CASSQEKLPGELFF
TGTGCCAGCAGCCAAGAGAAGTTACCCGGGGAGCTGTTTTTT
>TRBJ2-7|few|TRBD2|TRBV6-2/TRBV6-3
CASSLTSSGLALTYEQYF
TGTGCCAGCAGTTTAACATCATCGGGACTAGCCCTAACCTACGAGCAGTACTTC
>TRBJ2-7|.|TRBD1|TRBV7-9
CASSPTGRIYEQYF
TGTGCCAGCAGCCCGACAGGGAGAATCTACGAGCAGTACTTC
>TRBJ2-2|few|.|TRBV5-6
CASSLAFSGGLETGELFF
TGTGCCAGCAGCTTGGCCTTTTCCGGGGGCTTAGAAACCGGGGAGCTGTTTTTT
>TRBJ2-1|.|.|TRBV7-9
CASSPRTVGNEQFF
TGTGCCAGCAGCCCCCGGACCGTTGGAAATGAGCAGTTCTTC
>TRBJ2-7|.|.|TRBV4-2
CASSQAVGLSYEQYF
TGTGCCAGCAGCCAAGCCGTGGGGTTATCCTACGAGCAGTACTTC
>TRBJ2-1|few|.|TRBV6-1
CASKYLQVPQYNEQFF
TGTGCCAGCAAATATCTACAGGTACCCCAATACAATGAGCAGTTCTTC
>TRBJ2-2|once|.|TRBV5-1
CASRSGELFF
TGCGCCAGCAGAAGCGGGGAGCTGTTTTTT
>TRBJ2-7|.|.|TRBV29-1
CSVEGEGETYEQYF
TGCAGCGTTGAGGGTGAGGGAGAAACCTACGAGCAGTACTTC
>TRBJ2-2|few|.|TRBV5-5
CASSLDEIGGELFF
TGTGCCAGCAGCTTGGACGAAATTGGCGGGGAGCTGTTTTTT
>TRBJ2-1|.|.|TRBV6-5
CASSYEEGDYNEQFF
TGTGCCAGCAGTTACGAGGAGGGGGACTACAATGAGCAGTTCTTC
>TRBJ1-1|many|.|TRBV5-1
CASSGGQTMNTEAFF
TGCGCCAGCAGCGGTGGACAGACGATGAACACTGAAGCTTTCTTT
>TRBJ2-2|few|TRBD2|TRBV4-3
CASSQVAGVAGELFF
TGCGCCAGCAGCCAAGTGGCGGGAGTGGCCGGGGAGCTGTTTTTT
>TRBJ1-1|many|.|TRBV6-2/TRBV6-3
CASELPNTEAFF
TGTGCCAGCGAACTCCCGAACACTGAAGCTTTCTTT
>TRBJ1-1|many|TRBD1|TRBV4-1
CASSQDGGLTGANTEAFF
TGCGCCAGCAGCCAAGATGGAGGCTTGACAGGGGCGAACACTGAAGCTTTCTTT
>TRBJ2-2|once|.|TRBV29-1
CSVEDPGSYTGELFF
TGCAGCGTTGAAGATCCCGGCAGTTACACCGGGGAGCTGTTTTTT
>TRBJ2-7|.|.|TRBV7-9
CASSQLEAHLSYEQYF
TGTGCCAGCAGCCAACTCGAAGCGCACCTATCCTACGAGCAGTACTTC
>TRBJ2-1|.|TRBD2|TRBV29-1
CSAYLAGVENEQFF
TGCAGCGCGTATCTAGCGGGAGTTGAAAATGAGCAGTTCTTC
>TRBJ2-5|.|.|TRBV7-3
CASSALYGVLHIQETQYF
TGTGCCAGCAGCGCACTGTACGGAGTCCTCCACATTCAAGAGACCCAGTACTTC
>TRBJ2-3|many|TRBD2|TRBV7-2
CASSLALAGGGDADTQYF
TGTGCCAGCAGCTTAGCCCTAGCGGGAGGAGGGGACGCAGATACGCAGTATTTT
>TRBJ2-3|medium-sized|.|TRBV12-3/TRBV12-4
CASSFGDTQYF
TGTGCCAGCAGTTTCGGGGATACGCAGTATTTT
>TRBJ2-1|.|.|TRBV6-5
CASSYPSSHNEQFF
TGTGCCAGCAGTTACCCCTCTAGTCACAATGAGCAGTTCTTC
>TRBJ2-5|few|.|TRBV6-5
CASSYNRIEETQYF
TGTGCCAGCAGTTACAACAGGATAGAAGAGACCCAGTACTTC
>TRBJ2-1|many|.|TRBV5-1
CASSLDQNNEQFF
TGCGCCAGCAGCTTGGACCAAAACAATGAGCAGTTCTTC
>TRBJ2-3|.|TRBD2|TRBV7-2
CASSPRAGGREDTQYF
TGTGCCAGCAGTCCCCGAGCGGGAGGGCGTGAGGATACGCAGTATTTT
>TRBJ1-4|few|.|TRBV12-3/TRBV12-4
CASSSGLRSEKLFF
TGTGCCAGCAGTTCGGGGTTACGGAGTGAAAAACTGTTTTTT
>TRBJ2-7|.|.|TRBV5-1
CASSLGSDSYEQYF
TGCGCCAGCAGCTTGGGCAGCGACTCCTACGAGCAGTACTTC
>TRBJ2-7|few|.|TRBV6-1
CASSEGPGSLYEQYF
TGTGCCAGCAGTGAAGGTCCCGGATCCCTCTACGAGCAGTACTTC
>TRBJ2-1|many|TRBD2|TRBV7-3
CASSFYPSTGGKYNEQFF
TGTGCCAGCAGCTTTTATCCCTCAACGGGAGGCAAATACAATGAGCAGTTCTTC
>TRBJ1-4|.|.|TRBV11-1
CASSPQDSNEKLFF
TGTGCCAGCAGCCCCCAGGATTCGAATGAAAAACTGTTTTTT
>TRBJ2-5|.|.|TRBV2
CASSEGTQYF
TGTGCCAGCAGTGAAGGTACCCAGTACTTC
>TRBJ2-7|.|TRBD1|TRBV7-9
CASSFGQGEYEQYF
TGTGCCAGCAGCTTTGGACAGGGAGAGTACGAGCAGTACTTC
>TRBJ1-1|.|TRBD1|TRBV29-1
CSVWTGGLTTEAFF
TGCAGCGTTTGGACAGGGGGCCTAACCACTGAAGCTTTCTTT
>TRBJ2-1|few|.|TRBV6-4
CASSDSSDSNEQFF
TGTGCCAGCAGTGACTCTTCGGATTCCAATGAGCAGTTCTTC
>TRBJ2-7|.|TRBD1|TRBV28
CASSSETGGSEYF
TGTGCCAGCAGTTCAGAGACAGGGGGGAGCGAGTACTTC